Only a few counts were recorded for the clone carrying this T cell receptor (beta chain). Its antigen is not known. This entry comes from a study of beta chain features in type 1 diabetes. Regarding the study as a whole: It was among patients, rather than healthy donors, that naive, central memory and Treg TCRB repertoires appeared more similar.

TCRB transcripts that were expressed got sequenced, as all of the isolated RNA had been reverse transcribed. The protocol was immunoSEQ multiplex PCR, while the TCRdb copy is restricted to in-frame clones and leaves out a portion. The sample carries about 250,000 clones, roughly 14% recorded once. The germline V gene encodes CDR1 SNHLY and CDR2 FYNNEI. Deletions cut 6 bases from V and 2 bases from J, with 16 bases between. This CDR3 is 16 amino acids long. The sequence was obtained from a woman between 40 and 55 years old in good health. The sample taken for sequencing was naive CD4+ T cells from blood. This sequence joins TRBV2 and TRBJ2-2; D gene ambiguous. CDR3 bases: TGTGCCAGCAGCGGTAGAGTCTTCCCCAACACCGGGGAGCTGTTTTTT. This codes for CASSGRVFPNTGELFF.